These T cell receptor beta chains were read from a single sample in a study of cytomegalovirus exposure and HLA in healthy donors. The data were produced by immunoSEQ multiplex PCR, yet TCRdb's version contains in-frame clones alone and is incomplete. Among about 120,000 clones listed, under 90% were seen once. The sample comprised PBMCs. These receptors came from a female donor in good health and CMV-seropositive. Each CDR3 is given without its conserved first and last residue. Each record gives: J gene, V gene, CDR3 protein.

j_gene: TRBJ2-3
v_gene: TRBV5-4
CDR3aa: ASTPREKNTDTQY

j_gene: TRBJ2-3
v_gene: TRBV27
CDR3aa: ASSVAGRLTDTQY

j_gene: TRBJ2-5
v_gene: TRBV5-1
CDR3aa: ASSKGTSPWQETQY

j_gene: TRBJ1-1
v_gene: TRBV27
CDR3aa: ASSLSSLNTEAF

j_gene: TRBJ1-4
v_gene: TRBV7-3
CDR3aa: ARVVIEGPGHEKLF

j_gene: TRBJ1-5
v_gene: TRBV7-2
CDR3aa: ASTAGDYQPQH

j_gene: TRBJ2-7
v_gene: TRBV27
CDR3aa: ASSLSGGVIHEQY

j_gene: TRBJ1-4
v_gene: TRBV4-1
CDR3aa: ASSLGRDPTNEKLF

j_gene: NA
v_gene: TRBV6-6
CDR3aa: ASSPDRVMNEQY

j_gene: TRBJ1-6
v_gene: TRBV27
CDR3aa: ASSSWWQGKSSPLH

j_gene: TRBJ1-1
v_gene: TRBV5-6
CDR3aa: ASSLLGPTGAKTEAF

j_gene: TRBJ2-5
v_gene: TRBV30
CDR3aa: AWSASETQY

j_gene: TRBJ2-1
v_gene: TRBV4-1
CDR3aa: ASSQIGGAGHNEQF

j_gene: TRBJ2-7
v_gene: TRBV13
CDR3aa: ASSQGGSSYEQY

j_gene: TRBJ2-7
v_gene: TRBV10-3
CDR3aa: AISPAGVYEQY

j_gene: TRBJ2-3
v_gene: TRBV18
CDR3aa: ASSPQGRTDTQY

j_gene: TRBJ2-3
v_gene: TRBV7-9
CDR3aa: ASSFGTGTTDTQY

j_gene: TRBJ1-2
v_gene: TRBV7-9
CDR3aa: ASSYSGTGVYGYT

j_gene: TRBJ2-3
v_gene: TRBV7-9
CDR3aa: ASSRDRGPDTQY

j_gene: TRBJ2-5
v_gene: TRBV6-1
CDR3aa: ASSGGGGYQETQY

j_gene: TRBJ2-7
v_gene: TRBV6-6
CDR3aa: ASSYSRDEQY

j_gene: TRBJ2-7
v_gene: TRBV6-6
CDR3aa: ASRGRTGQPYEQY

j_gene: TRBJ2-1
v_gene: TRBV29-1
CDR3aa: SVGVGNEQF

j_gene: TRBJ1-6
v_gene: TRBV28
CDR3aa: ASSPSRSRSPLH

j_gene: TRBJ2-3
v_gene: TRBV4-1
CDR3aa: ASSPLWAGGGADTQY

j_gene: TRBJ2-6
v_gene: TRBV4-3
CDR3aa: ASSQGDTDSGANVLT

j_gene: TRBJ2-7
v_gene: TRBV6-6
CDR3aa: ASSPRGNLYEQY

j_gene: TRBJ1-1
v_gene: TRBV7-9
CDR3aa: ASMFSGGSKSEAF

j_gene: TRBJ1-1
v_gene: TRBV7-2
CDR3aa: ASSRQMNTEAF

j_gene: TRBJ2-7
v_gene: TRBV5-4
CDR3aa: ASSAARGHEQY